The 4 T cell receptor beta chains below all came from one sample that was sequenced in a study of Graves' ophthalmopathy and Graves' hyperthyroidism. Researchers took RNA transcripts and amplified TCR beta CDR3 regions from them. RT-PCR was first run with HTBI primers, then multiplex PCR in a second round. TCRdb re-called the multiplex PCR reads through MiXCR, storing one row per CDR3 protein. The data hold fewer than 600,000 distinct CDR3 sequences, with under 15% observed a single time. The material sequenced was blood. These receptors originate from a woman aged 25 to 39 with Graves' ophthalmopathy.

Many counts were recorded for this clonotype. This chain joins TRBV28 and TRBJ1-2; TRBD1 agrees at 8 bases. CDR1 and CDR2 (germline): MDHEN, SYDVKM. The V segment lost 6 bases and the J segment 6 bases; nucleotides outside the gene matches: 6. There are 13 residues in the CDR3. The CDR3 protein is CASRGQGANGYTF. CDR3 nucleotides: TGTGCCAGCAGGGGCCAGGGGGCTAATGGCTACACCTTC.

This clonotype was counted many times. The gene calls are TRBV24-1 and TRBJ1-1; TRBD1 aligns across 11 bases. CDR1 and CDR2 from the germline V gene are KGHDR and SFDVKD. The CDR3 totals 15 residues. V lost 7 bases, J lost 4 bases, and 7 bases stayed unmatched. The CDR3 nucleotides read TGTGCCACCAGGCCGGGACAGGGGGACGCCACTGAAGCTTTCTTT. Amino acids: CATRPGQGDATEAFF.

In this sample, this clonotype turned up many times. The chain links TRBV6-5 to TRBJ1-6; weak D call: TRBD1 (5 bases). This CDR3 has 15 residues. Trimming took off 2 bases at V and 7 bases at J, with 12 bases between the two ends. The V gene's germline CDR1 is MNHEY and CDR2 SVGAGI. The DNA of the CDR3 is TGTGCCAGCAGTTACGGGCGGGGCTCGAATTCACCCCTCCACTTT. Amino acid sequence: CASSYGRGSNSPLHF.

A word on this clonotype: Mismatch with germline at one junction end may stem from a read error. The chain links TRBV6-1 to TRBJ1-1; perhaps TRBD1 as D (5 bases). Germline loops: CDR1 MNHNS, CDR2 SASEGT. The CDR3 is 14 residues long. The CDR3 DNA is TGTGCCAGCAGGAAGGACATGGGCGCCACTGATGCTTTCTTT. Protein sequence: CASRKDMGATDAFF.